This TCR beta chain was captured in a study of blood T cell repertoires in COVID-19. Study-level background: From the United States, Italy and Spain came samples of acute and convalescent COVID-19. From T cells, B-cell-depleted T cells, or PBMCs came the material, which was cDNA or gDNA.

In the study's own analysis: For nucleated cells, counts were estimated from reference gene primer amplification. Sequencing used immunoSEQ multiplex PCR; TCRdb keeps in-frame clones, though not all of them. V and J calls and clone size follow that table, whereas D and trimming were derived from the DNA. The profile shows 200,000 to 250,000 clones, roughly 83% of them singletons. In germline, CDR1 is SGHTA, CDR2 FQGNSA. V gave up 5 bases and J gave up 0 bases, with 17 bases separating them. The CDR3 has 17 amino acids. Participants, about 18 to 90 years old, spanned around 25 US areas. This chain connects TRBV7-2 to TRBJ1-5, with D possibly matching TRBD1 (6 bases). Sequenced sample: PBMCs or T cells enriched from blood (not recorded which). This TCR was recovered from a woman in her 50s who had recovered from COVID-19. The CDR3 sequence is CASSVGEGVYSNQPQHF. The CDR3 DNA follows: TGTGCCAGCAGCGTGGGGGAGGGGGTCTATAGCAATCAGCCCCAGCATTTT.